The 2 T cell receptor beta chains below were found in one sample sequenced in a study of beta chain features in type 1 diabetes. The antigens of these receptors remain unknown. The study, taken as a whole, reports: Shorter TCRB CDR3s, moderately but significantly so, were found in Type 1 diabetes patients in all four CD4+ subsets.

Expressed TCRB transcripts got sequenced, as all isolated RNA was reverse transcribed. Here immunoSEQ multiplex PCR was the method, and the copy in TCRdb shows in-frame clones only, minus some. Of around 140,000 clones in the sample, around 9% were seen once. The specimen sequenced was central memory CD4+ T cells from blood. The source of these receptors is a man aged 25 to 45 with type 1 diabetes.

A few counts support this clone. The V call is TRBV7-2, the J call TRBJ1-5; 9 positions agree with TRBD1. Trimming at V came to 4 bases and at J to 5 bases, leaving 3 bases not matched to a gene. This CDR3 has 14 residues. Germline values: CDR1 SGHTA, CDR2 FQGNSA. Here the CDR3 reads CASSSGQGDQPQHF. The CDR3 region has the DNA TGTGCCAGCAGCTCGGGACAGGGTGATCAGCCCCAGCATTTT.

This chain uses TRBV7-8 with TRBJ2-2; 8 bases fit TRBD1. CDR1 SGHVS and CDR2 FQNEAQ come from the germline V gene. V lost 5 bases to trimming and J lost 7 bases; unmatched junction nucleotides: 6. The CDR3 runs 14 residues. The CDR3 is CASSLQGASGELFF. The DNA for the CDR3 is TGTGCCAGCAGCCTCCAGGGGGCGAGCGGGGAGCTGTTTTTT.